The rows below give T cell receptor beta chains drawn from one sample of a study of neoadjuvant nivolumab and ipilimumab in lung cancer. Sequencing was performed with immunoSEQ multiplex PCR; in TCRdb, only in-frame clones are kept and a portion is missing. Of fewer than 20,000 clones in the sample, roughly 76% were seen once. This material consisted of tumor tissue, taken after neoadjuvant nivolumab, alone or with ipilimumab, at or shortly before surgery. These receptors all stem from an adult with non-small cell lung cancer. Both conserved end residues are part of each CDR3. D genes are given only for firm matches. Rows may omit the clone size; those that give it use once, few, many or a size class.

v_gene	len	abundance	j_gene	d_gene	CDR3nt	CDR3aa
TRBV30	11	NA	TRBJ2-7	NA	TGTGCCTGGAGTGGGAATTCGCCTCAGTACTTC	CAWSGNSPQYF
TRBV6-1	11	NA	TRBJ1-1	TRBD1	TGTGCCAGCAGTGAGGACAGGGGGCCTTTCTTT	CASSEDRGPFF
TRBV11-2	13	NA	TRBJ1-1	NA	TGTGCCAGCAGCTTAGAAGCCGGGACTGAAGCTTTCTTT	CASSLEAGTEAFF
TRBV7-3	13	NA	TRBJ2-7	TRBD1	TGTGCCAGCAGCCTGGACAGGGGGCTAGAGCAGTACTTC	CASSLDRGLEQYF
TRBV7-2	13	NA	TRBJ1-1	NA	TGTGCCAGCAGCTTTTTTGTGAACACTGAAGCTTTCTTT	CASSFFVNTEAFF
TRBV6-5	13	NA	TRBJ1-4	NA	TGTGCCAGCAGTGACCACAGTAATGAAAAACTGTTTTTT	CASSDHSNEKLFF
TRBV27	15	NA	TRBJ2-1	NA	TGTGCCAGCAGTCCACGGAGCGGAGCCCACAATGAGCAGTTCTTC	CASSPRSGAHNEQFF
TRBV11-2	12	NA	TRBJ2-5	TRBD2	TGTGCCAGCAGCTTCCCGCGGGGGGCCCAGTACTTC	CASSFPRGAQYF
TRBV15	13	NA	TRBJ2-7	NA	TGTGCCACCAGCAGAGGCAGGGACTACGAGCAGTACTTC	CATSRGRDYEQYF
TRBV6-1	17	NA	TRBJ2-3	TRBD2	TGTGCCAGCAGTGAAGTAGTTGCGGGGGGGAGCACAGATACGCAGTATTTT	CASSEVVAGGSTDTQYF
TRBV9	14	NA	TRBJ1-1	NA	TGTGCCAGCAGCGTAGGGTCCATGAACACTGAAGCTTTCTTT	CASSVGSMNTEAFF
TRBV29-1	12	NA	TRBJ2-1	NA	TGCAGCGTTGATCGAGACAGCAATGAGCAGTTCTTC	CSVDRDSNEQFF
TRBV14	12	NA	TRBJ2-3	NA	TGTGCCAGCAGCCAAGTTACCGGAACGCAGTATTTT	CASSQVTGTQYF
TRBV7-8	14	NA	TRBJ1-4	TRBD1	TGTGCCAGCAGCTTGGACAGGGCGGTTGAAAAACTGTTTTTT	CASSLDRAVEKLFF
TRBV7-8	16	NA	TRBJ2-1	NA	TGTGCCAGCAGCTCATCGGACGCCGGCTCCTACAATGAGCAGTTCTTC	CASSSSDAGSYNEQFF
TRBV27	13	NA	TRBJ1-1	NA	TGTGCCAGCAGCCATACATGGGACACTGAAGCTTTCTTT	CASSHTWDTEAFF
TRBV6-5	15	NA	TRBJ1-2	NA	TGTGCCAGCAGTTACTCAAGAAAGCCTAACTATGGCTACACCTTC	CASSYSRKPNYGYTF
TRBV20-1	11	few	TRBJ2-5	NA	TGCAGTGCTGGTAGGGGAGAGACCCAGTACTTC	CSAGRGETQYF
TRBV4-2	16	NA	TRBJ1-5	NA	TGTGCCAGCAGCCAAGACGGCAGCCTTAGCAATCAGCCCCAGCATTTT	CASSQDGSLSNQPQHF
TRBV5-4	15	NA	TRBJ1-2	NA	TGTGCCAGCAGCTTGGCTACGGCCGGGGGCTATGGCTACACCTTC	CASSLATAGGYGYTF
TRBV18	15	NA	TRBJ1-1	NA	TGTGCCAGCTCTACGCTGCCCGGGAGCGACACTGAAGCTTTCTTT	CASSTLPGSDTEAFF
TRBV6-1	16	NA	TRBJ2-5	NA	TGTGCCAGCAGTGAAGCGTGGGGGATCGGCCAAGAGACCCAGTACTTC	CASSEAWGIGQETQYF
TRBV7-2	15	NA	TRBJ1-2	TRBD1	TGTGCCAGCAGCCGAGGAGGGACAGGTGCCGCTGGCTACACCTTC	CASSRGGTGAAGYTF
TRBV27	14	NA	TRBJ2-6	NA	TGTGCCAGCAGTCCCCTCTCTGGGGCCAACGTCCTGACTTTC	CASSPLSGANVLTF
TRBV5-1	16	NA	TRBJ2-7	TRBD1	TGCGCCAGCAGCTTCTCGGGACAGGGACTACCCTACGAGCAGTACTTC	CASSFSGQGLPYEQYF
TRBV5-1	11	once	TRBJ2-2	NA	TGCGCCAGCAGCTTGGGACGGGAGCTGTTTTTT	CASSLGRELFF
TRBV5-5	15	NA	TRBJ1-2	TRBD1	TGTGCCAGCAGCTTGGGGGACAGGGTGGTCTATGGCTACACCTTC	CASSLGDRVVYGYTF
TRBV6-5	13	once	TRBJ1-6	TRBD1	TGTGCCAGCTTACAGGGGGATAATTCACCCCTCCACTTT	CASLQGDNSPLHF
TRBV10-3	10	few	TRBJ1-2	NA	TGTGCGTCCCAGGGATATGGCTACACCTTC	CASQGYGYTF
TRBV5-4	15	NA	TRBJ2-1	NA	TGTGCCAGCAGCTTGGGGGTGGCCAGGGGGGATGAGCAGTTCTTC	CASSLGVARGDEQFF
TRBV4-1	16	NA	TRBJ2-3	NA	TGCGCCAGCACCCAATCAGGGGATTGGGGCACAGATACGCAGTATTTT	CASTQSGDWGTDTQYF
TRBV18	14	once	TRBJ1-1	TRBD1	TGTGCCAGCTCACCCCCGGGACAGGGGGCTGAAGCTTTCTTT	CASSPPGQGAEAFF
TRBV7-2	16	NA	TRBJ1-1	NA	TGTGCCAGCAGCTTAGCGCTAAGTAGAGGGCGGAGTGAAGCTTTCTTT	CASSLALSRGRSEAFF
TRBV6-6	10	NA	TRBJ2-3	NA	TGTGCCAGCAGTTATGGTACGCAGTATTTT	CASSYGTQYF
TRBV27	17	NA	TRBJ2-7	TRBD2	TGTGCCAGCAGTTTATCCTTAGGACTAGCGGGGGAATACGAGCAGTACTTC	CASSLSLGLAGEYEQYF
TRBV2	14	once	TRBJ2-7	NA	TGTGCCAGCAGTGAATGGAGTGGACCCTACGAGCAGTACTTC	CASSEWSGPYEQYF
TRBV19	16	NA	TRBJ2-5	TRBD1	TGTGCCAGTAGTTCCTGGACAGGGGGCGAGGAAGAGACCCAGTACTTC	CASSSWTGGEEETQYF
TRBV25-1	13	NA	TRBJ1-4	TRBD1	TGTGCCAGCAGTGGGACAGGGGTCGAAAAACTGTTTTTT	CASSGTGVEKLFF
TRBV18	15	NA	TRBJ1-6	TRBD1	TGTGCCAGCTCACCCGTGGGACAGGGAGTTTCACCCCTCCACTTT	CASSPVGQGVSPLHF
TRBV7-6	17	NA	TRBJ2-5	NA	TGTGCCAGCAGCTCACCGGAGCCAGGTTCGCGCATGGAGACCCAGTACTTC	CASSSPEPGSRMETQYF
TRBV10-3	14	NA	TRBJ1-1	TRBD1	TGTGCCATCAGTGATCGGACAGGGAAAACTGAAGCTTTCTTT	CAISDRTGKTEAFF
TRBV18	15	NA	TRBJ1-2	NA	TGTGCCAGCTCACCCCCGGAACCCAAGATCTATGGCTACACCTTC	CASSPPEPKIYGYTF
TRBV29-1	12	NA	TRBJ1-1	NA	TGCAGCGAGGGGGGCCTCGACACTGAAGCTTTCTTT	CSEGGLDTEAFF
TRBV5-6	16	NA	TRBJ2-2	NA	TGTGCCAGCAGCTTGGCCGGGGCCGTTAACACCGGGGAGCTGTTTTTT	CASSLAGAVNTGELFF
TRBV5-6	13	NA	TRBJ2-1	NA	TGTGCCAGCAGCTATACCCGGGTGGGTGAGCAGTTCTTC	CASSYTRVGEQFF
TRBV6-6	13	once	TRBJ2-1	NA	TGTGCCAGCAGTTACGACTACCTGGGGGAGCAGTTCTTC	CASSYDYLGEQFF
TRBV4-1	15	medium-sized	TRBJ1-5	NA	TGCGCCAGCGGGTCGGGGGTAGGAATCAATCAGCCCCAGCATTTT	CASGSGVGINQPQHF
TRBV6-1	15	few	TRBJ1-1	NA	TGTGCCAGCAGTGAAGATCTACAGGGAAACACTGAAGCTTTCTTT	CASSEDLQGNTEAFF
TRBV11-3	15	NA	TRBJ2-2	NA	TGTGCCAGCAGCTCCGGCGGGACTTACACCGGGGAGCTGTTTTTT	CASSSGGTYTGELFF
TRBV7-2	15	NA	TRBJ1-2	TRBD1	TGTGCCAGCAGCTTAGGGGACAGGGGTAGTAATGGCTACACCTTC	CASSLGDRGSNGYTF
TRBV19	17	once	TRBJ1-2	NA	TGTGCCAGTAGTATTAAGGTTGGGGGAGGTGGCAACTATGGCTACACCTTC	CASSIKVGGGGNYGYTF
TRBV14	15	NA	TRBJ2-7	TRBD1	TGTGCCAGCAGCCTGTCAGGGGGCCCTACCTACGAGCAGTACTTC	CASSLSGGPTYEQYF
TRBV18	15	NA	TRBJ1-1	NA	TGTGCCAGCTCACCACCGGTCAGAAGGAACACTGAAGCTTTCTTT	CASSPPVRRNTEAFF
TRBV6-1	13	few	TRBJ2-5	NA	TGTGCCAGCAGTCGTCAGGGGCAAGAGACCCAGTACTTC	CASSRQGQETQYF